This TCR beta chain was profiled in a study of blood T cell repertoires in COVID-19. Overall study: Italy, Spain and the United States were the sources of the convalescent and acute COVID-19 samples.

The CDR3 extends over 13 amino acids. Trimming cost V 4 bases and J 4 bases; bases outside gene matches: 3. Germline V gene lookup returns CDR1 SGHNT and CDR2 YYREEE (reference sequence). Cohort 3 recovery required two negative PCRs, clearance, or symptom resolution. Sequencing used immunoSEQ multiplex PCR; TCRdb keeps in-frame clones, though not all of them. This repertoire shows about 130,000 clones, 83% found once; its top ten account for 18%. The receptor was isolated from a young man who had recovered from COVID-19. This chain uses TRBV5-4 with TRBJ1-1; 8 bases agree with TRBD1. The sample consisted of PBMCs or T cells enriched from blood (not recorded which). The CDR3 DNA is TGTGCCAGCAGCGAGGACAGGGCCACTGAAGCTTTCTTT. Protein sequence: CASSEDRATEAFF.